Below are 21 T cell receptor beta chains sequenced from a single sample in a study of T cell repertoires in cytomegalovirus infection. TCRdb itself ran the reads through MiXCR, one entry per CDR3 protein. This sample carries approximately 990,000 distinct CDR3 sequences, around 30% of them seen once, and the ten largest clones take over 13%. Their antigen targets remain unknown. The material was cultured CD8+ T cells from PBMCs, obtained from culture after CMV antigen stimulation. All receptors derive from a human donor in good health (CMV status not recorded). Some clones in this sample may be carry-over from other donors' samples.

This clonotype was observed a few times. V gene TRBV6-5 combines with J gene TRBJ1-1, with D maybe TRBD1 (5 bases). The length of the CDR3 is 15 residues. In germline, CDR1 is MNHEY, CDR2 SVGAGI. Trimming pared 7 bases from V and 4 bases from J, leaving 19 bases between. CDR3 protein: CASTHEGKGSTEAFF. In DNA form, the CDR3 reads TGTGCCAGCACTCACGAGGGGAAGGGGAGCACTGAAGCTTTCTTT.

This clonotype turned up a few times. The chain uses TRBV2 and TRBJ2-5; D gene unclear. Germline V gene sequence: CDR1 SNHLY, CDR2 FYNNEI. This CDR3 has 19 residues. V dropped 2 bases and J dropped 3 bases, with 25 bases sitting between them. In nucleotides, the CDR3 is TGTGCCAGCAGTGAAATAGTTGGGCCGGTCGGCAGGATGGAAGAGACCCAGTACTTC. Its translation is CASSEIVGPVGRMEETQYF. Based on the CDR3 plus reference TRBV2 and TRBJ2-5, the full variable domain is EPEVTQTPSHQVTQMGQEVILRCVPISNHLYFYWYRQILGQKVEFLVSFYNNEISEKSEIFDDQFSVERPDGSNFTLKIRSTKLEDSAMYFCASSEIVGPVGRMEETQYFGPGTRLLVL.

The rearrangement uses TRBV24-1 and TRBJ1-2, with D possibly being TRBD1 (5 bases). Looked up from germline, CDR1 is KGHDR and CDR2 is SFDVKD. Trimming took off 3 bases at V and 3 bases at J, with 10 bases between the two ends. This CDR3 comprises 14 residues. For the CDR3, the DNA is TGTGCCACCAGTGATATTGACAGAGACTATGGCTACACCTTC. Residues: CATSDIDRDYGYTF.

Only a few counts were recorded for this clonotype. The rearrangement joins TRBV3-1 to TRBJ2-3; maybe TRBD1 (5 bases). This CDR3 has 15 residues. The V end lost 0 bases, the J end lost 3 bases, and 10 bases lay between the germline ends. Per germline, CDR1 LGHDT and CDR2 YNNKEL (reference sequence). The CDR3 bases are TGTGCCAGCAGCCAAGAGGTGGGGCTGACAGATACGCAGTATTTT. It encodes CASSQEVGLTDTQYF.

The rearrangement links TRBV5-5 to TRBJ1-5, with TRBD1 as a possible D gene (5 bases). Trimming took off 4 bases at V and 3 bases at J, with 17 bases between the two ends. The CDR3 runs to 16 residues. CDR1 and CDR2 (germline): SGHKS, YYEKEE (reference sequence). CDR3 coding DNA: TGTGCCAGCAGCCCTCAAGTCCGGGACCCCAATCAGCCCCAGCATTTT. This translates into CASSPQVRDPNQPQHF.

This chain's CDR3 is CASSYLRGGLQETQYF. CDR3 DNA: TGTGCCAGCAGTTACCTAAGGGGGGGGCTTCAAGAGACCCAGTACTTC. The chain employs TRBV6-6 and TRBJ2-5; D is perhaps TRBD2 (7 bases). Trimming stripped 2 bases from V and 2 bases from J, with 15 bases between. The germline gives CDR1 MNHNY, CDR2 SVGAGI (reference sequence). This CDR3 spans 16 amino acids.

In nucleotides, the CDR3 is TGCGCCAGCAGCCTCGGGACTAGCCCCCATTATGAGCAGTTCTTC. This gives the protein CASSLGTSPHYEQFF. The rearrangement uses TRBV5-1 and TRBJ2-1, with TRBD2 matching over 9 bases. The CDR3 consists of 15 residues. Trimming took 4 bases from V and 8 from J; bases not matched to a gene: 10. Germline-derived CDR1 and CDR2 are SGHRS and YFSETQ.

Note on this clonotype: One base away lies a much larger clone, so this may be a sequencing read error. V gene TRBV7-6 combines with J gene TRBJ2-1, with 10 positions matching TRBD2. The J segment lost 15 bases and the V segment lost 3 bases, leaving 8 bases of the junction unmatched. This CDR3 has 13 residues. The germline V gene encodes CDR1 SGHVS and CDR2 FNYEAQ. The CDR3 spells CASSLSGGVGLFF. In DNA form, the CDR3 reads TGTGCCAGCAGCTTGAGCGGGGGGGTCGGATTGTTCTTC.

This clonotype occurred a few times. The CDR3 bases are TGTGCCAGCAGCCGGGACAGGACGTACCCGGGGCTTGGCTACACCTTC. The encoded protein is CASSRDRTYPGLGYTF. The genes are TRBV7-8 and TRBJ1-2, with TRBD1 identical over 8 bases. The CDR3 contains 16 residues. Germline-derived CDR1 and CDR2 are SGHVS and FQNEAQ. With V trimmed by 5 bases and J by 7 bases, 15 bases remained unmatched.

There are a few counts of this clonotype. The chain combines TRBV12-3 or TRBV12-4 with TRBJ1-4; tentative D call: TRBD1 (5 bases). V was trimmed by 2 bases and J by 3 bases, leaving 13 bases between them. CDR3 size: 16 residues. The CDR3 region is CASSLFPPRANEKLFF. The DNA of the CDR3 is TGTGCCAGCAGTTTATTCCCACCCAGGGCTAATGAAAAACTGTTTTTT.

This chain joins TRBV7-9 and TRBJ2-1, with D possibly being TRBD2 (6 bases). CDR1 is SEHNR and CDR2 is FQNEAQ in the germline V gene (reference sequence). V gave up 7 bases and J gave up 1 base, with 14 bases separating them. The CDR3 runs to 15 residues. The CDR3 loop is CASKPGDSSYNEQFF. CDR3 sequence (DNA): TGTGCCAGCAAGCCGGGGGATTCGTCCTACAATGAGCAGTTCTTC.

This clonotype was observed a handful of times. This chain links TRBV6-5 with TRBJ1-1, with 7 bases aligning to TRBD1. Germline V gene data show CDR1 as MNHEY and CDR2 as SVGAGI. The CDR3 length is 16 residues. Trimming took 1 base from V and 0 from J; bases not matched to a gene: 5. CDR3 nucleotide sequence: TGTGCCAGCAGTTACTTCTGGGACAGAATGAACACTGAAGCTTTCTTT. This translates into CASSYFWDRMNTEAFF.

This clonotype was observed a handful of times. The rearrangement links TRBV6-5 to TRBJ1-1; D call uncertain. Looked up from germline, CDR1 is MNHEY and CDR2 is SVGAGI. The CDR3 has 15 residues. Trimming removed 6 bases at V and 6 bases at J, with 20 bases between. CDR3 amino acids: CASRDPGVRYAEAFF. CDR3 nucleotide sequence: TGTGCCAGCAGGGACCCTGGGGTTAGGTACGCTGAAGCTTTCTTT.

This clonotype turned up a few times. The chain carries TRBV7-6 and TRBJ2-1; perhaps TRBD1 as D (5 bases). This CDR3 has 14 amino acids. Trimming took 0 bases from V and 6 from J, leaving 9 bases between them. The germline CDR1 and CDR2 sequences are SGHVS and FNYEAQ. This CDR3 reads CASSLAGQGNEQFF. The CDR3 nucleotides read TGTGCCAGCAGCTTAGCCGGTCAGGGCAATGAGCAGTTCTTC.

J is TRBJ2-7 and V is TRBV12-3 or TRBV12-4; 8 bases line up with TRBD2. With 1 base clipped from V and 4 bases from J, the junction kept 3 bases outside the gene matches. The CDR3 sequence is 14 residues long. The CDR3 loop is CASSLGIAGYEQYV. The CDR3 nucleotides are TGTGCCAGCAGTTTAGGTATAGCGGGGTACGAGCAGTACGTC.

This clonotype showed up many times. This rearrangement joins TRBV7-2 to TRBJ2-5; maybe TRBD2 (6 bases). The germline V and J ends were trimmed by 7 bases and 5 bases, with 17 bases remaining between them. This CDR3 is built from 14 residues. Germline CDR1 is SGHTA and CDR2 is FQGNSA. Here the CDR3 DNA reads TGTGCCAGCAAAGACCCTCGTCGGGAGGAGACCCAGTACTTC. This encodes CASKDPRREETQYF.

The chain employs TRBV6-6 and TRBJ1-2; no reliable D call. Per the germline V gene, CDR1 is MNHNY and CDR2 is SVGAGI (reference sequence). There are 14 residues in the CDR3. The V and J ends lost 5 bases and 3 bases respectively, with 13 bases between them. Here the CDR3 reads CASSEVYPYYGYTF. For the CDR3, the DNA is TGTGCCAGCAGTGAGGTTTATCCATACTATGGCTACACCTTC.

The chain's CDR3 is CASDIPIGTDYMNTEAFF. CDR3 in DNA: TGCGCCAGCGACATCCCCATCGGGACAGATTACATGAACACTGAAGCTTTCTTT. V is TRBV4-1 and J is TRBJ1-1; 7 positions agree with TRBD1. V was pared by 8 bases and J by 0 bases, with 18 bases of the junction left unmatched. Germline CDR1 reads MGHRA; CDR2 reads YSYEKL. CDR3 length equals 18 residues.

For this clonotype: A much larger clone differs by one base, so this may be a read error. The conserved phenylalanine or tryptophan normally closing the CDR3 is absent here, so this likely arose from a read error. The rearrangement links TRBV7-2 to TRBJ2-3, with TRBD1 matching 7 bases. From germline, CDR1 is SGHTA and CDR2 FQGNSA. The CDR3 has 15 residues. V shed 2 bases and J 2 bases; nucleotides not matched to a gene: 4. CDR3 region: CASSLTTGFTDTQYY. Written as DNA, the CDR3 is TGTGCCAGCAGCTTAACGACAGGGTTCACAGATACGCAGTATTAT.

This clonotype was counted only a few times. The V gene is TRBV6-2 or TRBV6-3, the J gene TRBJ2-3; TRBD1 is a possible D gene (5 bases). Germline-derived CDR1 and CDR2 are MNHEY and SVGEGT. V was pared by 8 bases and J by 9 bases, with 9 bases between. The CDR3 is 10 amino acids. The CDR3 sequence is CASQDITQYF. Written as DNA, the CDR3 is TGTGCCAGCCAGGACATCACGCAGTATTTT.

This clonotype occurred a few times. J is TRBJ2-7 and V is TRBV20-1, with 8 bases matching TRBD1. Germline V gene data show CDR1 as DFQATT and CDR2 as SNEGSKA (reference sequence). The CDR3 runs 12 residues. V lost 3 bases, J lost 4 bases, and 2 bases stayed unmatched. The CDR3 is CSASDRGYEQYF. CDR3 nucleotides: TGCAGTGCTAGCGACAGGGGATACGAGCAGTACTTC.